This is a list of T cell receptor beta chains from one sample in a study of blood T cells in healthy people across ages. TCRdb analysed the 5' RACE reads with MiXCR anew, one entry per CDR3 protein. The data show approximately 1.5 million distinct CDR3 sequences, 30% to 40% seen once. Material for sequencing was blood. Source of these receptors: a young woman in good health. Both conserved end residues are part of each CDR3. The D gene is left open where the match is weak. Clone size is stated in some rows and not others, as once, few, many or a class when expanded.

J	D	V	size	CDR3	DNA
TRBJ2-1	TRBD1	TRBV14	many	CASSPRDRAYNEQFF	TGTGCCAGCAGTCCCCGGGACAGGGCCTACAATGAGCAGTTCTTC
TRBJ2-1	NA	TRBV24-1	NA	CATSDTRPQSRNYNEQFF	TGTGCCACCAGTGACACCCGCCCCCAATCGAGGAACTACAATGAGCAGTTCTTC
TRBJ1-2	NA	TRBV20-1	many	CSARLNSYGYTF	TGCAGTGCTAGATTGAATTCCTATGGCTACACCTTC
TRBJ1-5	NA	TRBV15	NA	CATSRAAFQPQHF	TGTGCCACCAGCAGAGCCGCTTTCCAGCCCCAGCATTTT
TRBJ1-2	NA	TRBV15	NA	CATSITGTPEGGYTF	TGTGCCACCAGCATCACCGGGACCCCCGAGGGTGGCTACACCTTC
TRBJ2-5	TRBD2	TRBV27	once	CASSLAGETETQYF	TGTGCCAGCAGTCTAGCGGGAGAGACCGAGACCCAGTACTTC
TRBJ2-2	NA	TRBV12-3/TRBV12-4	NA	CASKRAGNTGELFF	TGTGCCAGCAAACGAGCGGGGAACACCGGGGAGCTGTTTTTT
TRBJ2-3	NA	TRBV2	NA	CASSDRGARGTDTQYF	TGTGCCAGCAGTGATCGGGGGGCGCGGGGCACAGATACGCAGTATTTT
TRBJ2-5	NA	TRBV3-1	NA	CASSQVPSFQETQYF	TGTGCCAGCAGCCAAGTCCCGTCATTTCAAGAGACCCAGTACTTC
TRBJ2-3	NA	TRBV20-1	few	CSVILFRDILIGGDTQYF	TGCAGTGTCATCCTATTCCGGGACATCCTTATTGGTGGAGATACGCAGTATTTT
TRBJ2-3	NA	TRBV5-1	many	CASCTGIPDTQYF	TGCGCCAGCTGCACTGGCATCCCAGATACGCAGTATTTT
TRBJ2-5	NA	TRBV20-1	NA	CSARAPNQETQYF	TGCAGTGCTCGGGCGCCTAACCAAGAGACCCAGTACTTC
TRBJ2-1	NA	TRBV30	NA	CAYHRPGEGEQFF	TGTGCCTACCACAGACCAGGGGAGGGTGAGCAGTTCTTC
TRBJ2-1	TRBD2	TRBV28	many	CASSFGGDYNEQFF	TGTGCCAGCAGTTTTGGGGGGGACTACAATGAGCAGTTCTTC
TRBJ2-3	NA	TRBV5-1	NA	CASSLEPQGDTQYF	TGCGCCAGCAGCTTGGAACCCCAAGGGGATACGCAGTATTTT
TRBJ1-1	NA	TRBV7-3	NA	CASSPIGGRATEAFF	TGTGCCAGCAGCCCCATTGGGGGGCGGGCCACTGAAGCTTTCTTT
TRBJ1-1	TRBD1	TRBV6-6	NA	CASSWGTGGRQWAEAFF	TGTGCCAGCAGTTGGGGGACAGGGGGCCGACAGTGGGCTGAAGCTTTCTTT
TRBJ2-5	NA	TRBV15	once	CATSLAPEAETQYF	TGTGCCACCAGCCTAGCGCCGGAGGCAGAGACCCAGTACTTC
TRBJ1-2	TRBD1	TRBV27	few	CASRRQGPGGYTF	TGTGCCAGCCGCCGACAGGGGCCAGGGGGCTACACCTTC
TRBJ2-3	TRBD2	TRBV28	NA	CASRVGTRAADTQYF	TGTGCCAGCAGAGTCGGGACTAGGGCGGCAGATACGCAGTATTTT
TRBJ1-2	NA	TRBV6-5	few	CASSYGSIDGYTF	TGTGCCAGCAGTTACGGGTCCATAGATGGCTACACCTTC
TRBJ2-5	NA	TRBV11-2	NA	CASSSRGNYQETQYF	TGTGCCAGCAGCTCCCGCGGGAACTACCAAGAGACCCAGTACTTC
TRBJ2-1	NA	TRBV6-4	NA	CASRDSEENEQFF	TGTGCCAGCAGGGACTCGGAGGAGAATGAGCAGTTCTTC
TRBJ2-7	NA	TRBV6-1	few	CASSEIWSSYEQYF	TGTGCCAGCAGTGAAATCTGGAGCTCCTACGAGCAGTACTTC
TRBJ1-2	NA	TRBV6-1	NA	CASSPPFKRTNNSTWGYGYTF	TGTGCCAGCAGTCCTCCTTTCAAAAGGACAAACAACTCAACATGGGGCTATGGCTACACCTTC
TRBJ2-2	NA	TRBV20-1	NA	CSASRGNTGELFF	TGCAGTGCTTCCAGGGGGAACACCGGGGAGCTGTTTTTT
TRBJ2-5	TRBD2	TRBV11-2	NA	CASSPSAGEWETQYF	TGTGCCAGCTCCCCATCAGCGGGAGAATGGGAGACCCAGTACTTC
TRBJ1-5	NA	TRBV4-2	few	CASSPSNDPNQPQHF	TGTGCCAGCAGCCCGTCCAATGACCCCAATCAGCCCCAGCATTTT
TRBJ2-7	TRBD1	TRBV10-3	NA	CASGTGREQYF	TGTGCCAGCGGGACAGGGCGGGAGCAGTACTTC
TRBJ2-1	NA	TRBV5-1	many	CASSLLVIANEQFF	TGCGCCAGCAGCTTGTTAGTTATCGCCAATGAGCAGTTCTTC
TRBJ2-6	NA	TRBV2	few	CASYYAGSLSGANVLTF	TGTGCCAGCTATTACGCAGGGTCCCTATCTGGGGCCAACGTCCTGACTTTC
TRBJ2-1	NA	TRBV7-3	NA	CASSPDPGNYNEQFF	TGTGCCAGCAGCCCGGACCCTGGCAACTACAATGAGCAGTTCTTC
TRBJ1-1	TRBD1	TRBV2	NA	CACKTGAGEAFF	TGTGCCTGTAAAACAGGGGCGGGAGAAGCTTTCTTT
TRBJ2-7	NA	TRBV5-1	many	CASSLGTTSYEQYF	TGCGCCAGCAGCTTGGGGACGACTAGTTACGAGCAGTACTTC
TRBJ2-5	NA	TRBV5-1	NA	CASSLRGIQETQYF	TGCGCCAGCAGCCTCCGGGGCATTCAAGAGACCCAGTACTTC
TRBJ2-1	TRBD1	TRBV20-1	NA	CSAYDWDRGYNEQFF	TGCAGTGCTTACGATTGGGACAGGGGCTACAATGAGCAGTTCTTC
TRBJ2-7	TRBD1	TRBV7-9	NA	CASSPRQGRSSCEQYF	TGTGCCAGCAGCCCGAGACAGGGAAGGAGTTCCTGCGAGCAGTACTTC
TRBJ1-5	NA	TRBV7-9	NA	CASSPGRTNQPQHF	TGTGCCAGCAGCCCAGGACGGACGAATCAGCCCCAGCATTTT
TRBJ2-5	NA	TRBV4-1	few	CASRSGGAETQYF	TGCGCCAGCAGGAGTGGGGGGGCCGAGACCCAGTACTTC
TRBJ2-5	TRBD2	TRBV9	NA	CASSPGTSKGETQYF	TGTGCCAGCAGCCCTGGGACTAGTAAAGGAGAGACCCAGTACTTC
TRBJ2-1	TRBD2	TRBV24-1	NA	CATSDSGLADYIEQFF	TGTGCCACCAGTGACTCTGGACTAGCAGACTACATTGAGCAGTTCTTC
TRBJ2-7	NA	TRBV18	few	CASSPLSGPSPGEQYF	TGTGCCAGCTCACCTCTCTCCGGGCCTAGCCCCGGCGAGCAGTACTTC
TRBJ2-7	NA	TRBV4-2	few	CASSQSGPYEQYF	TGTGCCAGCAGCCAATCAGGGCCCTACGAGCAGTACTTC
TRBJ1-2	TRBD1	TRBV7-3	NA	CASSYQGQGPYGYTF	TGTGCCAGCAGCTACCAAGGACAGGGCCCCTATGGCTACACCTTC
TRBJ1-2	NA	TRBV9	NA	CASSALSGDNYGYTF	TGTGCCAGCAGCGCCCTGTCGGGGGATAACTATGGCTACACCTTC